The table lists the clone carrying this T cell receptor beta chain with a few counts. The antigen remains unidentified. This specimen belongs to a study of blood T cells in healthy people across ages. Study findings and constraints: Estimated diversity across one million T cells was deemed an underestimate. A roughly linear fall in TCR beta diversity per million T cells was seen with increasing age.

Primed by a sample-barcoded 5' primer and a J-beta primer mix, a second PCR proceeded for about 6 to 11 cycles. Paired-end reads containing CDR3 totaled no fewer than 2.5 million for each sample. Each CDR3 protein is one row after TCRdb ran MiXCR on the 5' RACE reads. The sample consists of fewer than 1 million distinct CDR3 sequences, around 43% of them appearing once. The source is a man between 60 and 75 years old in good health. The sequencing input was blood.

In DNA, the CDR3 is TGCAGCGTTCAGGACAGGGTGGATCAGCCCCAGCATTTT. It encodes CSVQDRVDQPQHF. The chain recombines TRBV29-1 with TRBJ1-5; TRBD1 matches at 8 bases. Trimming removed 5 bases from V and 5 bases from J; junction bases left unmatched: 5. This CDR3 is 13 amino acids long. Germline CDR1 reads SQVTM; CDR2 reads ANQGSEA.